Following are 25 T cell receptor beta chains from one sample sequenced in a study of OX40 agonist ivuxolimab in advanced cancers. The table came from immunoSEQ multiplex PCR; TCRdb's copy has only in-frame clones and leaves some out. The repertoire includes tens of thousands of clones, approximately 91% of them detected once, and 3% to 4% sits in the top ten. Sequences were derived from CD4+ or CD8+ T cells sorted from blood, sampled in a trial of the OX40 agonist ivuxolimab. These TCRs come from an adult with an advanced solid tumor such as melanoma, head and neck, liver or kidney cancer.

The chain is built from TRBV19 and TRBJ2-1; D possibly corresponds to TRBD2 (6 bases). CDR3 length: 14 amino acids. The V gene lost 10 bases and the J gene lost 0 bases, with 13 bases spanning the gap. Germline V gives CDR1 LNHDA, CDR2 SQIVND (reference sequence). CDR3 in DNA: TGTGCCACCGATAGCGGAAGCTCCTACAATGAGCAGTTCTTC. Translated, it gives CATDSGSSYNEQFF.

The chain carries TRBV7-2 and TRBJ2-7; D uncertain. In germline, CDR1 is SGHTA, CDR2 FQGNSA. V lost 5 bases to trimming and J lost 2 bases, with 10 bases between them. The CDR3 runs to 13 residues. CDR3 nucleotide sequence: TGTGCCAGCAGCCTGGACGAAGCCTACGAGCAGTACTTC. Residues: CASSLDEAYEQYF.

This chain uses TRBV19 with TRBJ2-7, with TRBD2 identical over 14 bases. V dropped 5 bases and J dropped 6; count of bases not matched to a gene: 9. Germline V CDR1 and CDR2: LNHDA, SQIVND (reference sequence). CDR3 length: 16 amino acids. The CDR3 nucleotides read TGTGCCAGTAGTCCAAGACTAGCGGGAGGGCCCTCCGAGCAGTACTTC. Amino acid sequence: CASSPRLAGGPSEQYF.

J is TRBJ2-7 and V is TRBV20-1; no firm D call. The CDR3 is made up of 11 amino acids. V was clipped by 3 bases and J by 3 bases, with 6 bases between them. Germline V lookup: CDR1 DFQATT, CDR2 SNEGSKA (reference sequence). CDR3 in amino acids: CSARLDYEQYF. As DNA, the CDR3 is TGCAGTGCTAGGCTTGACTACGAGCAGTACTTC.

The chain links TRBV14 to TRBJ2-1; D remains ambiguous. The germline CDR1 and CDR2 sequences are SGHDN and FVKESK. V was clipped by 0 bases and J by 5 bases, with 11 bases between them. The CDR3 is made up of 15 amino acids. The CDR3 region has the DNA TGTGCCAGCAGCCAAGAATTGTGGCTGCACAATGAGCAGTTCTTC. Its translation: CASSQELWLHNEQFF.

The chain links TRBV4-3 to TRBJ2-1, with D possibly matching TRBD2 (6 bases). CDR3 size: 16 residues. The germline CDR1 and CDR2 sequences are LGHNA and YSLEER. V lost 0 bases and J lost 2, with 11 bases in between. The DNA of the CDR3 is TGCGCCAGCAGCCAAGATCATGGGAGGACCTACAATGAGCAGTTCTTC. The encoded protein is CASSQDHGRTYNEQFF.

The CDR3 nucleotides are TGTGCCAGCAGCTTGAAGCCAGGGGGTTGGGACGAGCAGTACTTC. It translates to CASSLKPGGWDEQYF. The chain combines TRBV5-4 with TRBJ2-7, with 7 positions matching TRBD1. The CDR3 has 15 residues. Germline V gives CDR1 SGHNT, CDR2 YYREEE (reference sequence). The V gene end was trimmed by 1 base and the J gene end by 5 bases; junction bases not matched to a gene: 9.

This chain joins TRBV11-2 and TRBJ1-1; 7 bases are a match to TRBD1. Looked up from germline, CDR1 is SGHAT and CDR2 is FQNNGV. With V trimmed by 4 bases and J by 10 bases, 6 bases remained unmatched. This CDR3 contains 12 residues. The CDR3 bases are TGTGCCAGCAGCTCGGAGGGGGCCGCAGCTTTCTTT. It codes for CASSSEGAAAFF.

This clone was counted a single time. V gene TRBV4-2 combines with J gene TRBJ2-3, with 10 positions matching TRBD2. Germline CDR1 LGHNA, CDR2 YNFKEQ. V lost 4 bases, J lost 1 base, and 2 bases stayed unmatched. The CDR3 is 15 amino acids. CDR3: CASSPGTSGTDTQYF. CDR3 in DNA: TGTGCCAGCAGCCCCGGGACTAGCGGCACAGATACGCAGTATTTT.

The chain employs TRBV19 and TRBJ2-2; 11 bases align to TRBD1. V lost 3 bases and J lost 7; bases outside the gene matches: 4. The CDR3 loop spans 15 amino acids. Germline-derived CDR1 and CDR2 are LNHDA and SQIVND (reference sequence). The CDR3 DNA follows: TGTGCCAGTAGTATTGGGACAGGGGGTTACGGGGAGCTGTTTTTT. Its translation is CASSIGTGGYGELFF.

The V call is TRBV6-6, the J call TRBJ2-1, with TRBD2 matching over 8 bases. CDR3 length equals 15 residues. Germline CDR1 is MNHNY and CDR2 is SVGAGI (reference sequence). The trim removed 2 bases at V and 7 bases at J, leaving 7 bases unmatched. CDR3 loop: CASSYEGTSANEQFF. CDR3 sequence (DNA): TGTGCCAGCAGTTACGAAGGGACTAGTGCGAATGAGCAGTTCTTC.

This chain links TRBV2 with TRBJ2-1; 10 bases agree with TRBD1. The length of the CDR3 is 15 residues. Looked up from germline, CDR1 is SNHLY and CDR2 is FYNNEI. Trimming cost V 6 bases and J 4 bases; bases outside gene matches: 6. CDR3 DNA sequence: TGTGCCAGCAGGGCCGGGACAGGGGCTTACAATGAGCAGTTCTTC. This sequence encodes CASRAGTGAYNEQFF.

The chain combines TRBV7-2 with TRBJ2-7; no definite D call. The germline gives CDR1 SGHTA, CDR2 FQGNSA. V was shortened by 5 bases and J by 4 bases, with 12 bases between the two germline ends. This CDR3 region has 13 residues. The CDR3 here is CASSPALAYEQYF. The CDR3 coding sequence is TGTGCCAGCAGCCCGGCCTTGGCGTACGAGCAGTACTTC.

The genes are TRBV7-8 and TRBJ2-5; 9 nucleotides match TRBD1. The better agreement between TRBJ2-7 and the DNA end casts doubt on the J call. Germline assignment: CDR1 SGHVS and CDR2 FQNEAQ. The CDR3 totals 16 residues. The DNA of the CDR3 is TGTGCCAGCAGCTTTAATTCCGGGACAGGGAACTACGAGCAGTACTTC. As protein: CASSFNSGTGNYEQYF.

The chain carries TRBV10-3 and TRBJ1-2; TRBD1 is a possible D gene (5 bases). Germline loops: CDR1 ENHRY, CDR2 SYGVKD. This CDR3 is 16 amino acids long. V lost 3 bases to trimming and J lost 0 bases, with 14 bases between them. CDR3: CAISEDTGTANYGYTF. The CDR3 nucleotides are TGTGCCATCAGTGAAGACACCGGGACGGCTAACTATGGCTACACCTTC.

The CDR3 region has the DNA TGTGCCAGCACGTCCGGGACAGGGGGCTACGAGCAGTACTTC. Encoded protein: CASTSGTGGYEQYF. This chain uses TRBV11-2 with TRBJ2-7; 11 bases are shared with TRBD1. Germline V gene sequence: CDR1 SGHAT, CDR2 FQNNGV. The CDR3 sequence is 14 residues long. Trimming cost V 7 bases and J 3 bases; bases outside gene matches: 5.

The V gene is TRBV5-5, the J gene TRBJ2-7; 11 bases are a match to TRBD2. V lost 4 bases and J lost 0; bases outside the gene matches: 3. Germline CDR1 reads SGHKS; CDR2 reads YYEKEE (reference sequence). This CDR3 has 15 amino acids. CDR3 sequence reads: CASSITSGSSYEQYF. The DNA for the CDR3 is TGTGCCAGCAGCATCACTAGCGGGAGCTCCTACGAGCAGTACTTC.

V usage is TRBV6-1 and J usage is TRBJ1-3; D gene unclear. CDR1 is MNHNS and CDR2 is SASEGT in the germline V gene. The CDR3 covers 13 residues. Trimming pared 4 bases from V and 0 bases from J, leaving 4 bases between. CDR3 region: CASSADSGNTIYF. As DNA, the CDR3 is TGTGCCAGCAGTGCCGACTCTGGAAACACCATATATTTT.

This clone was detected once. The chain uses TRBV9 and TRBJ2-5, with 9 bases matching TRBD2. The J call is uncertain, as TRBJ2-7 better fits the DNA end. This CDR3 has 16 residues. Germline V lookup: CDR1 SGDLS, CDR2 YYNGEE. In DNA, the CDR3 is TGTGCCAGCAGCGATAGCGGGAGTTCGAGAAGCTACGAGCAGTACTTC. Its translation is CASSDSGSSRSYEQYF.

The chain links TRBV7-2 to TRBJ2-7; TRBD2 agrees at 8 bases. Germline trimming cut 1 base from V and 4 bases from J; bases unmatched to any gene: 15. CDR3 length: 18 amino acids. Looked up from germline, CDR1 is SGHTA and CDR2 is FQGNSA. CDR3 sequence (DNA): TGTGCCAGCAGCTTAGGAGCGGGAGTAATTGCTTCGGGGTACGAGCAGTACTTC. Translated: CASSLGAGVIASGYEQYF.

The genes are TRBV28 and TRBJ2-7, with D hard to call. The CDR3 length is 15 residues. Trimming removed 6 bases from V and 3 bases from J, with 18 bases in between. CDR1 and CDR2 from the germline V gene are MDHEN and SYDVKM. CDR3 sequence (DNA): TGTGCCAGCAGCCTCACAAATTGGCTCCACTACGAGCAGTACTTC. It specifies CASSLTNWLHYEQYF.

The chain uses TRBV7-8 and TRBJ2-1, with a tentative D call TRBD2 (6 bases). V was trimmed by 5 bases and J by 6 bases, leaving 11 bases between them. Looked up from germline, CDR1 is SGHVS and CDR2 is FQNEAQ. This CDR3 is built from 13 residues. This CDR3 is CASSPGSPNEQFF. The CDR3 DNA reads as TGTGCCAGCAGCCCCGGGAGCCCCAATGAGCAGTTCTTC.

This clone appeared a single time. J is TRBJ2-2 and V is TRBV29-1, with D perhaps TRBD1 (5 bases). The V end lost 7 bases, the J end lost 4 bases, and 13 bases lay between the germline ends. Per the germline V gene, CDR1 is SQVTM and CDR2 is ANQGSEA. The CDR3 has 13 residues. CDR3 sequence: CSASQRGTGELFF. CDR3 DNA: TGCAGCGCCTCACAAAGGGGCACCGGGGAGCTGTTTTTT.

The CDR3 nucleotides are TGTGCCAGCAGCCAAGGGACTAGCGGGAGCCACTCCTACAATGAGCAGTTCTTC. Encoded protein: CASSQGTSGSHSYNEQFF. The gene calls are TRBV16 and TRBJ2-1; TRBD2 agrees at 14 bases. There are 18 residues in the CDR3. CDR1 and CDR2 (germline): KGHSY, FQNENV. V trimming: 2 bases; J trimming: 0 bases; junction bases outside the gene matches: 3.

This clone appeared once. This rearrangement joins TRBV27 to TRBJ2-1; D gene ambiguous. Germline loops: CDR1 MNHEY, CDR2 SMNVEV (reference sequence). The CDR3 consists of 13 residues. Trimming shortened V by 0 bases and J by 8 bases, and 8 bases separated the two germline ends. The CDR3 sequence is CASSLSKSHEQFF. CDR3 nucleotide sequence: TGTGCCAGCAGTTTATCCAAGTCCCATGAGCAGTTCTTC.